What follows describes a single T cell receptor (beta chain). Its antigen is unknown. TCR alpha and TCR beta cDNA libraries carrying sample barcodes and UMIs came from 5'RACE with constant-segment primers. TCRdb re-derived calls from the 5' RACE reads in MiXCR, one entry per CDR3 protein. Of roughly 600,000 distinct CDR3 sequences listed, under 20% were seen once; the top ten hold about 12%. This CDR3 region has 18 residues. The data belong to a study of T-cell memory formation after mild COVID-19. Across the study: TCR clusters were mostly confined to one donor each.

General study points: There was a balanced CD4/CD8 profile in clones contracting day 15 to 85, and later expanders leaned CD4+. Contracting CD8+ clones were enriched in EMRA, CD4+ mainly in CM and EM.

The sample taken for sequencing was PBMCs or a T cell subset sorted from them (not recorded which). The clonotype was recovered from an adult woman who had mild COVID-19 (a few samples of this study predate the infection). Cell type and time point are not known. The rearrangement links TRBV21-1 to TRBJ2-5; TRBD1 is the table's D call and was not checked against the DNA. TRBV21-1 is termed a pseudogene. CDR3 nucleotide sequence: TGTGCCAGCAGCAAAGCGCTAGCGGGGCGGGGGGGCCAAGAGACCCAGTACTTC. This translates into CASSKALAGRGGQETQYF.